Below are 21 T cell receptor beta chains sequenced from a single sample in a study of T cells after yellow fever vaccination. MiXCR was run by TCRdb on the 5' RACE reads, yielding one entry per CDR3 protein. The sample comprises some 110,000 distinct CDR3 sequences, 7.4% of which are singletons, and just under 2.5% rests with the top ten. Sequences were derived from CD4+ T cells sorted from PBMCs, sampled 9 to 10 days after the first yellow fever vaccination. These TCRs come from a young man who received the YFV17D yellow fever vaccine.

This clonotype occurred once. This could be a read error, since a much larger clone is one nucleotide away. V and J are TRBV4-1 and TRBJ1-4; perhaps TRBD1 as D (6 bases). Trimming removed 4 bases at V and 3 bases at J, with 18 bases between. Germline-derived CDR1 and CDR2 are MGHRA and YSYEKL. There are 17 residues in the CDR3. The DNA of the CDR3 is TGCGCCAGCAGCCGTCTCTTAAAGGGGGTATCTAATGAAAAACTGTTTTTT. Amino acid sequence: CASSRLLKGVSNEKLFF.

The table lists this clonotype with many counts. The DNA for the CDR3 is TGTGCCAGCAGCTTCTCTGGGGGACCAGATACGCAGTATTTT. Translation gives CASSFSGGPDTQYF. J is TRBJ2-3 and V is TRBV7-9; D is possibly TRBD1 or TRBD2 (5 bases each). Germline lookup yields CDR1 SEHNR and CDR2 FQNEAQ (reference sequence). This CDR3 has 14 residues. The V and J ends lost 3 bases and 4 bases respectively, with 11 bases between them. Filled out from reference TRBV7-9 and TRBJ2-3, the complete variable domain reads DTGVSQNPRHKITKRGQNVTFRCDPISEHNRLYWYRQTLGQGPEFLTYFQNEAQLEKSRLLSDRFSAERPKGSFSTLEIQRTEQGDSAMYLCASSFSGGPDTQYFGPGTRLTVL.

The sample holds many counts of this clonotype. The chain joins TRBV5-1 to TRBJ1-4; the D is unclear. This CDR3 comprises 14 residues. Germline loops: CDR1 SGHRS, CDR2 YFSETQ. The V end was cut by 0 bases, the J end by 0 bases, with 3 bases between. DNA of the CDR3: TGCGCCAGCAGCTTGGGTACAACTAATGAAAAACTGTTTTTT. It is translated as CASSLGTTNEKLFF.

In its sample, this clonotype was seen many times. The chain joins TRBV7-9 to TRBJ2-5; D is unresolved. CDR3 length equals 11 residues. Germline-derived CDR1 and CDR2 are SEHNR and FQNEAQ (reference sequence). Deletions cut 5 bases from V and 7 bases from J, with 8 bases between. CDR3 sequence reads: CASSTSRTQYF. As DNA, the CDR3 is TGTGCCAGCAGCACATCAAGGACCCAGTACTTC.

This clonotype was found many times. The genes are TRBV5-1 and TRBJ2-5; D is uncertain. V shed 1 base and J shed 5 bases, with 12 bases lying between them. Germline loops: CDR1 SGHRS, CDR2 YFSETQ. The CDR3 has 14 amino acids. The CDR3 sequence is CASSLLPGGETQYF. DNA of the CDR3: TGCGCCAGCAGCTTGTTACCAGGCGGCGAGACCCAGTACTTC.

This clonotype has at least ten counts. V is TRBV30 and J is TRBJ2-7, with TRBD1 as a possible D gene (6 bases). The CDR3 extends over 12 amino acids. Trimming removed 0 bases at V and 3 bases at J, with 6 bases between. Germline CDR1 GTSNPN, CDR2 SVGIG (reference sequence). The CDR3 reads CAWSVQGYEQYF. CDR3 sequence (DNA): TGTGCCTGGAGTGTACAGGGCTACGAGCAGTACTTC.

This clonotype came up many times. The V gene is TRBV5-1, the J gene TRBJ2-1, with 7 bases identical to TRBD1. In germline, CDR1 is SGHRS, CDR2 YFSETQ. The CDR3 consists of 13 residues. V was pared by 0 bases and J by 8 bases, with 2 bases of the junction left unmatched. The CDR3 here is CASSLEGADEQFF. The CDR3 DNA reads TGCGCCAGCAGCTTGGAGGGGGCAGATGAGCAGTTCTTC.

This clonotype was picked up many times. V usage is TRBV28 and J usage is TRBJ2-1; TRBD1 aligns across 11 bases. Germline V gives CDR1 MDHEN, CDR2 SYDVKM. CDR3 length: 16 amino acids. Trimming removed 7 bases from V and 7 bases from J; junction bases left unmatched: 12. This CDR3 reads CASTGGGQGARNEQFF. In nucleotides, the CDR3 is TGTGCCAGCACCGGAGGTGGACAGGGGGCGAGGAATGAGCAGTTCTTC. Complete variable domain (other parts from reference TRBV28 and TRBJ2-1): DVKVTQSSRYLVKRTGEKVFLECVQDMDHENMFWYRQDPGLGLRLIYFSYDVKMKEKGDIPEGYSVSREKKERFSLILESASTNQTSMYLCASTGGGQGARNEQFFGPGTRLTVL.

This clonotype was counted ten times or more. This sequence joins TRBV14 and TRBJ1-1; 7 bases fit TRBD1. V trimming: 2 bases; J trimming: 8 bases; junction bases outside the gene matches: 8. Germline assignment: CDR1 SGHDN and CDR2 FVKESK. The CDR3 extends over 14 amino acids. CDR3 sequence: CASSQTPGGLEAFF. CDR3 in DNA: TGTGCCAGCAGCCAAACCCCAGGGGGTCTCGAAGCTTTCTTT.

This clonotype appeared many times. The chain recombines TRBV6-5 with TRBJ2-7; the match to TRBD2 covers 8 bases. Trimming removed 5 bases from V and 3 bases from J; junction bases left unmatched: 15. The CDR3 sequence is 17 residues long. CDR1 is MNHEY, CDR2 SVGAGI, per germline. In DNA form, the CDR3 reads TGTGCCAGCAGTCGTCGAACCGGGGGGGCCGAGGACTACGAGCAGTACTTC. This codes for CASSRRTGGAEDYEQYF.

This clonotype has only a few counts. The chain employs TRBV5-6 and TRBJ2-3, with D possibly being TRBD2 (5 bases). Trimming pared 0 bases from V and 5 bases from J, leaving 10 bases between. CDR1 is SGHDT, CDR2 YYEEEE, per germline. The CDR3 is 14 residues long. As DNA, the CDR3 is TGTGCCAGCAGCTTGGCCCAGGCGGGAGATACGCAGTATTTT. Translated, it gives CASSLAQAGDTQYF.

CDR3 sequence (DNA): TGTGCCAGCAGTTACCGGAACGCGCGGGGGCCCATGAGCAATGAGCAGTTCTTC. It specifies CASSYRNARGPMSNEQFF. The J gene is TRBJ2-1, the V gene TRBV6-5; D is perhaps TRBD2 (7 bases). Germline V gene lookup returns CDR1 MNHEY and CDR2 SVGAGI. The ends were cut back, 2 bases at V and 6 bases at J, with 23 bases in the middle. The CDR3 loop spans 18 amino acids.

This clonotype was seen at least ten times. CDR3 bases: TGTGCCAGCAGCTTGCTAGCGGGGTCCTACGAGCAGTACTTC. This encodes CASSLLAGSYEQYF. This chain joins TRBV7-9 and TRBJ2-7; 9 nucleotides match TRBD2. The junction had 1 base not matched to a gene; V was cut back by 3 bases and J by 1 base. The germline V gene encodes CDR1 SEHNR and CDR2 FQNEAQ (reference sequence). This CDR3 spans 14 amino acids.

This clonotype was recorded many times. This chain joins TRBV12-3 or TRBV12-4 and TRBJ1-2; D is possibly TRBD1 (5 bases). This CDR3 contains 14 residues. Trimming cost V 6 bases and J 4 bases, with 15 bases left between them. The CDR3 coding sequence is TGTGCCAGCAGCTGGGGGAACGGGCGCTATGGCTACACCTTC. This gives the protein CASSWGNGRYGYTF.

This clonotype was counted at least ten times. CDR3 DNA: TGTGCCAGCAGCCCCGGGACAGGCACAGATACGCAGTATTTT. This codes for CASSPGTGTDTQYF. The chain uses TRBV7-2 and TRBJ2-3, with 7 bases fitting TRBD1. V lost 5 bases to trimming and J lost 1 base; unmatched junction nucleotides: 3. Germline CDR1 reads SGHTA; CDR2 reads FQGNSA. The CDR3 runs to 14 residues.

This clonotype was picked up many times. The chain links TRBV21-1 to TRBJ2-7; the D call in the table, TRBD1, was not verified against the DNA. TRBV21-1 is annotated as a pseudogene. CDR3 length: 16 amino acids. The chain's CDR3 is CASSKAGRGPLYEQYF. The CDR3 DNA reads TGTGCCAGCAGCAAAGCTGGCAGGGGTCCCCTTTACGAGCAGTACTTC.

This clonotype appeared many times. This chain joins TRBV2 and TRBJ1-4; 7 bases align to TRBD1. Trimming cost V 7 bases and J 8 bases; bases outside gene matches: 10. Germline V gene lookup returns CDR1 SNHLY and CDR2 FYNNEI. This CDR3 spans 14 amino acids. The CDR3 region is CASTRDSGGEKLFF. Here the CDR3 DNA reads TGTGCCAGCACGAGGGACAGCGGAGGGGAAAAACTGTTTTTT.

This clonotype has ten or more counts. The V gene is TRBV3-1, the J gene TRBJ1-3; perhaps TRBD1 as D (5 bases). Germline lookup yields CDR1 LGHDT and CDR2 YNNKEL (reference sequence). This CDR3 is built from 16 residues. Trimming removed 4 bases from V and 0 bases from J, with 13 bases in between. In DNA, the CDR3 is TGTGCCAGCAGCCCCGCCGCAGGGAGCTCTGGAAACACCATATATTTT. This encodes CASSPAAGSSGNTIYF.

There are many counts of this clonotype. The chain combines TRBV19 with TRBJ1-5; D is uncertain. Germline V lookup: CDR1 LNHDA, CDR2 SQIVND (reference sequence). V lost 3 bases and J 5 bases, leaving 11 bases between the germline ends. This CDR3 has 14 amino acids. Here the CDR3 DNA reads TGTGCCAGTAGTATCGGCCAGGCCCATCAGCCCCAGCATTTT. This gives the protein CASSIGQAHQPQHF.

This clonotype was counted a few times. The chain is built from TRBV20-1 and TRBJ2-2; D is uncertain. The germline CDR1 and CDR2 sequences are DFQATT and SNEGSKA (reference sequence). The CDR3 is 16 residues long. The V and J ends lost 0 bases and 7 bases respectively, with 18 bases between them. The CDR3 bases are TGCAGTGCTAGAGATCCCCTACATGGATTTGGCGGGGAGCTGTTTTTT. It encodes CSARDPLHGFGGELFF.

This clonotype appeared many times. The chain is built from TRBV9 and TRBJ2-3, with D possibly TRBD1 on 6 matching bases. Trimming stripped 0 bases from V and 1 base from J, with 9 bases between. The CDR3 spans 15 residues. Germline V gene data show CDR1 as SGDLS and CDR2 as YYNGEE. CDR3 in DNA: TGTGCCAGCAGCGTAGGAGGGGGAGGCACAGATACGCAGTATTTT. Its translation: CASSVGGGGTDTQYF.